This T cell receptor beta chain was recorded in a study of beta chain features in type 1 diabetes. This clone turned up a few times. Its target is not known. From germline, CDR1 is SGHNT and CDR2 YYREEE (reference sequence). The CDR3 has 20 amino acids. V shed 4 bases and J 4 bases; nucleotides not matched to a gene: 13. Broader study findings: Among all four CD4+ subsets, Type 1 diabetes patients had TCRB CDR3s that were moderately but significantly shorter. There were fewer insertions and more deletions at the VDJ junctions of type 1 diabetes patients.

Sequenced material consisted of expressed TCRB transcripts (all of the isolated RNA was reverse transcribed). Clones were sequenced by immunoSEQ multiplex PCR, and TCRdb holds only the in-frame ones, with some missing. In the table there are about 120,000 clones, 15% to 20% of which are singletons. The chain has TRBV5-4 and TRBJ2-2; 16 bases align to TRBD2. The source material was central memory CD4+ T cells from blood. The TCR sequence derives from a man between 18 and 29 years old with type 1 diabetes. CDR3 in DNA: TGTGCCAGCAGCGCTACCAAGGGACTAGCGGGAGGGCCAGCCACCGGGGAGCTGTTTTTT. It yields the protein CASSATKGLAGGPATGELFF.